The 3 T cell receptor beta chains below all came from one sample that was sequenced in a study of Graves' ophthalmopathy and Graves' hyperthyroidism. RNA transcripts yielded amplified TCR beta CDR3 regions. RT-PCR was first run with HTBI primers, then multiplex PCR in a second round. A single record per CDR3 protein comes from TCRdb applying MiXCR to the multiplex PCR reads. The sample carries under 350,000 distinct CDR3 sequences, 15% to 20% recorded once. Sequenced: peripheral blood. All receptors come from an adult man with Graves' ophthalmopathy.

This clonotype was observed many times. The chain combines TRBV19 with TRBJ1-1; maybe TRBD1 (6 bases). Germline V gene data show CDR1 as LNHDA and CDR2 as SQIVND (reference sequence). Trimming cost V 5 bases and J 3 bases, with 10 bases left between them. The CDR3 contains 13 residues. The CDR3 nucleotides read TGTGCCAGTAGTGCCGGGACATACACTGAAGCTTTCTTT. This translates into CASSAGTYTEAFF. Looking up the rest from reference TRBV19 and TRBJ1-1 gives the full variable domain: DGGITQSPKYLFRKEGQNVTLSCEQNLNHDAMYWYRQDPGQGLRLIYYSQIVNDFQKGDIAEGYSVSREKKESFPLTVTSAQKNPTAFYLCASSAGTYTEAFFGQGTRLTVV.

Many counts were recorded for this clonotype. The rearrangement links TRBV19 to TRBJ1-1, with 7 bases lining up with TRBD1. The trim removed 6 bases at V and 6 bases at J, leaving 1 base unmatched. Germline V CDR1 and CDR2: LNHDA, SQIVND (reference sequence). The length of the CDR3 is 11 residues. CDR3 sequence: CASSQGAEAFF. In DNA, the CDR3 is TGTGCCAGTAGCCAGGGGGCTGAAGCTTTCTTT.

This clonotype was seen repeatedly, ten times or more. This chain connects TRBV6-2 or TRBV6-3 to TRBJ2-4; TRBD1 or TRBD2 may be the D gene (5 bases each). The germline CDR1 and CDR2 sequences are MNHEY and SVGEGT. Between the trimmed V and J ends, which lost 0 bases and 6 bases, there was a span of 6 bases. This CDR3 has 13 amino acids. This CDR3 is CASSYSGTNIQYF. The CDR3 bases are TGTGCCAGCAGTTACTCTGGGACAAACATTCAGTACTTC.